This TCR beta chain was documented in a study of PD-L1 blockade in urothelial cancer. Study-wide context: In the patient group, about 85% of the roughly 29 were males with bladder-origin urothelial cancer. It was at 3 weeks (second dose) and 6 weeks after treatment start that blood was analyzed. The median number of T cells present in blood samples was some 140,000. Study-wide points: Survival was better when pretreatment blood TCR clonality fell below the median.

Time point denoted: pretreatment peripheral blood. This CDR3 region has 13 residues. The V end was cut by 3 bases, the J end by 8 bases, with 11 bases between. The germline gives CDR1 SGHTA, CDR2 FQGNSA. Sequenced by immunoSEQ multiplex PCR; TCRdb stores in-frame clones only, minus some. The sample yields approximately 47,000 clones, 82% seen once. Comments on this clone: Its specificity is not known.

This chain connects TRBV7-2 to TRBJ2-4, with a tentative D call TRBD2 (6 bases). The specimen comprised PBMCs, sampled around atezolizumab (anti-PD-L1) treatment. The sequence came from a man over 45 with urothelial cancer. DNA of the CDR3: TGTGCCAGCAGCTTGGACTGGGGGGACATTCAGTACTTC. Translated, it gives CASSLDWGDIQYF. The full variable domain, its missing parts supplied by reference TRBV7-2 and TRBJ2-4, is GAGVSQSPSNKVTEKGKDVELRCDPISGHTALYWYRQSLGQGLEFLIYFQGNSAPDKSGLPSDRFSAERTGGSVSTLTIQRTQQEDSAVYLCASSLDWGDIQYFGAGTRLSVL.